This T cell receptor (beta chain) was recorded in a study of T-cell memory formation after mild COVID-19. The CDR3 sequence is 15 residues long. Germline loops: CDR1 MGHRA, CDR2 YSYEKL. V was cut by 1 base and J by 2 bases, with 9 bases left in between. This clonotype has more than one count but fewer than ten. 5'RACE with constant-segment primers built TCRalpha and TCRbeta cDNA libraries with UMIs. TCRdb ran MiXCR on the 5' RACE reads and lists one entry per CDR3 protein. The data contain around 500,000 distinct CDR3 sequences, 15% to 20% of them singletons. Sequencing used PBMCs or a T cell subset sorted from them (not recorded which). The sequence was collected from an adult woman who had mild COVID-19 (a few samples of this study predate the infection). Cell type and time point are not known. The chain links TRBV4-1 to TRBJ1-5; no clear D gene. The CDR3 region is CASSQAALGNQPQHF. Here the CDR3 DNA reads TGCGCCAGCAGCCAAGCGGCCCTAGGCAATCAGCCCCAGCATTTT.